Each of the 26 T cell receptor beta chains below was sequenced from the same sample in a study of CD8+CD57+ T cells in acquired aplastic anemia. Before being chosen for sequencing, patients had shown CD8+CD57+ cell expansion by flow cytometry. Genomic DNA, the template, was used for profiling of the TCR beta VDJ and CDR3. One entry per CDR3 protein, called by TCRdb with MiXCR from the reads. The table includes about 160,000 distinct CDR3 sequences, about 48% detected once. Sequencing used sorted CD4+, CD8+, or CD8+CD57+ T cells (not recorded which) from PBMCs. The receptors come from a human donor with aplastic anemia.

With respect to this clonotype: Since a much larger clone is just one base distant, this may be a read error. The chain employs TRBV20-1 and TRBJ2-2; D gene unclear. The germline V gene encodes CDR1 DFQATT and CDR2 SNEGSKA (reference sequence). The V end lost 0 bases, the J end lost 0 bases, and 11 bases lay between the germline ends. This CDR3 contains 16 residues. The CDR3: CSARDHSVANTGELFF. The CDR3, as DNA: TGCAGTGCTAGAGACCACTCTGTGGCGAACACCGGGGAGCTGTTTTTT.

The V gene is TRBV5-1, the J gene TRBJ2-3; D is unclear. Deletions cut 4 bases from V and 6 bases from J, with 9 bases between. This CDR3 has 12 residues. The germline V gene has CDR1 SGHRS and CDR2 YFSETQ. CDR3 DNA sequence: TGCGCCAGCAGCGGTACTCTCGATACGCAGTATTTT. As protein: CASSGTLDTQYF.

The chain recombines TRBV15 with TRBJ1-2; 10 bases match TRBD1. Germline CDR1 is LNHNV and CDR2 is YYDKDF (reference sequence). This CDR3 has 11 amino acids. The CDR3 sequence: CAIWDRGGYTF. The CDR3 DNA sequence: TGTGCTATTTGGGACAGGGGTGGCTACACCTTC.

This clonotype has ten or more counts. The chain employs TRBV19 and TRBJ1-2; 8 bases match TRBD1. This CDR3 contains 15 residues. Germline V gives CDR1 LNHDA, CDR2 SQIVND (reference sequence). With V trimmed by 3 bases and J by 2 bases, 5 bases remained unmatched. This CDR3 is CASSIGDRGNYGYTF. CDR3 nucleotide sequence: TGTGCCAGTAGTATTGGCGACAGGGGAAACTATGGCTACACCTTC.

This clonotype was seen more than once but under ten times. This may come from a read error, since a much larger clone is one base off. V is TRBV13 and J is TRBJ2-7; TRBD2 matches at 9 bases. Germline trimming cut 3 bases from V and 2 bases from J; bases unmatched to any gene: 8. This CDR3 spans 16 amino acids. Germline V lookup: CDR1 PRHDT, CDR2 FYEKMQ (reference sequence). CDR3 region: CASSFSSGTSAYEQYF. The CDR3 DNA follows: TGTGCCAGCAGCTTCTCTAGCGGGACCAGCGCCTACGAGCAGTACTTC.

At least ten counts were recorded for this clonotype. CDR3 loop: CSVEFASGRDHEQYF. In DNA form, the CDR3 reads TGCAGCGTTGAGTTCGCTAGCGGGAGGGATCACGAGCAGTACTTC. The chain couples TRBV29-1 to TRBJ2-7; 12 bases line up with TRBD2. Germline V gives CDR1 SQVTM, CDR2 ANQGSEA. The length of the CDR3 is 15 residues. J lost 5 bases, V lost 3 bases, and 8 bases had no gene match.

This clonotype appeared many times. The V and J genes are TRBV6-5 and TRBJ2-7, with TRBD1 matching 9 bases. In germline, CDR1 is MNHEY, CDR2 SVGAGI. Unmatched junction bases numbered 4, after V lost 0 bases and J lost 4 bases. The CDR3 is 15 amino acids. The chain's CDR3 is CASSYSGTGKYEQYF. As DNA, the CDR3 is TGTGCCAGCAGTTACTCTGGGACAGGGAAATACGAGCAGTACTTC.

The V call is TRBV24-1, the J call TRBJ2-1; TRBD2 agrees at 13 bases. The length of the CDR3 is 16 residues. Trimming took 4 bases from V and 10 from J; bases not matched to a gene: 9. Germline V CDR1 and CDR2: KGHDR, SFDVKD. CDR3 region: CATSDPGLAGVGEQFF. The DNA for the CDR3 is TGTGCCACCAGTGACCCCGGACTAGCGGGAGTGGGGGAGCAGTTCTTC.

The gene calls are TRBV12-3 or TRBV12-4 and TRBJ1-6, with 7 nucleotides matching TRBD1. This CDR3 is 16 amino acids long. Trimming at V came to 6 bases and at J to 9 bases, leaving 14 bases not matched to a gene. CDR3 loop: CASRPRTGWLGSPLHF. As DNA, the CDR3 is TGTGCCAGCAGACCCCGGACAGGATGGTTGGGTTCACCCCTCCACTTT.

Only a few counts were recorded for this clonotype. This sequence joins TRBV10-2 and TRBJ2-2; D gene ambiguous. V lost 6 bases and J lost 6, with 17 bases in between. Germline assignment: CDR1 WSHSY and CDR2 SAAADI. This CDR3 spans 15 amino acids. In DNA, the CDR3 is TGCGCCAGCAGACCTCCTGGCGTTGGCGCCGGGGAGCTGTTTTTT. Amino acids: CASRPPGVGAGELFF.

This clonotype was recorded many times. The rearrangement uses TRBV5-6 and TRBJ2-1, with D unresolved. Trimming left V 0 bases short and J 13 bases short, with 11 bases between. This CDR3 region has 12 residues. The germline V gene encodes CDR1 SGHDT and CDR2 YYEEEE. CDR3 residues: CASSLGLPNQFF. CDR3 in DNA: TGTGCCAGCAGCTTGGGGCTACCGAATCAGTTCTTC. Full variable domain (outside the CDR3, taken from reference TRBV5-6 and TRBJ2-1): DAGVTQSPTHLIKTRGQQVTLRCSPKSGHDTVSWYQQALGQGPQFIFQYYEEEERQRGNFPDRFSGHQFPNYSSELNVNALLLGDSALYLCASSLGLPNQFFGPGTRLTVL.

V and J are TRBV2 and TRBJ2-4; D is tentatively TRBD1 or TRBD2 (7 bases each). In germline, CDR1 is SNHLY, CDR2 FYNNEI. V was clipped by 4 bases and J by 3 bases, with 13 bases between them. The CDR3 contains 15 residues. CDR3 loop: CASSADREGKNIQYF. Written as DNA, the CDR3 is TGTGCCAGCAGTGCCGACAGGGAGGGCAAAAACATTCAGTACTTC.

Ten or more counts support this clonotype. This chain joins TRBV6-2 or TRBV6-3 and TRBJ1-1, with D unresolved. Germline CDR1 and CDR2: MNHEY and SVGEGT. V gave up 6 bases and J gave up 1 base, with 9 bases separating them. The CDR3 covers 13 residues. This CDR3 reads CASSPGRNTEAFF. The DNA of the CDR3 is TGTGCCAGCAGCCCCGGGAGGAACACTGAAGCTTTCTTT.

This chain connects TRBV7-9 to TRBJ2-7; D is undetermined. The CDR3 loop spans 14 amino acids. V lost 5 bases and J 2 bases, leaving 13 bases between the germline ends. The V gene's germline CDR1 is SEHNR and CDR2 FQNEAQ (reference sequence). The CDR3: CASSLHGLTYEQYF. Written as DNA, the CDR3 is TGTGCCAGCAGCCTCCACGGGCTAACCTACGAGCAGTACTTC.

The gene calls are TRBV30 and TRBJ1-1; perhaps TRBD1 as D (6 bases). V was pared by 2 bases and J by 0 bases, with 13 bases between. CDR1 is GTSNPN and CDR2 is SVGIG in the germline V gene (reference sequence). The CDR3 sequence is 15 residues long. The CDR3 DNA is TGTGCCTGGAGTAAGGGACACTCTTTGAACACTGAAGCTTTCTTT. It encodes CAWSKGHSLNTEAFF.

The V and J genes are TRBV12-5 and TRBJ1-6; TRBD1 matches at 7 bases. Germline CDR1 reads LGHNT; CDR2 reads FRNRAP. The J segment lost 7 bases and the V segment lost 7 bases, leaving 7 bases of the junction unmatched. CDR3 length equals 14 residues. CDR3 residues: CASALGTDNSPLHF. In DNA, the CDR3 is TGTGCTAGTGCCCTTGGGACAGACAATTCACCCCTCCACTTT.

The rearrangement links TRBV19 to TRBJ1-1; D remains unclear. This CDR3 contains 14 residues. The V gene lost 7 bases and the J gene lost 1 base, with 13 bases spanning the gap. Germline CDR1 reads LNHDA; CDR2 reads SQIVND (reference sequence). Written as DNA, the CDR3 is TGTGCCAGTAACCTGTTAGGAGGGAACACTGAAGCTTTCTTT. Translation gives CASNLLGGNTEAFF.

Ten or more counts support this clonotype. This chain joins TRBV9 and TRBJ2-2, with D tentatively TRBD2 (6 bases). The CDR3 sequence is 16 residues long. The germline gives CDR1 SGDLS, CDR2 YYNGEE. V dropped 3 bases and J dropped 4 bases, with 16 bases sitting between them. DNA of the CDR3: TGTGCCAGCAGCGATCCCCGGCGGGAAAGCACCGGGGAGCTGTTTTTT. It is translated as CASSDPRRESTGELFF. The full variable domain, with the rest looked up from reference TRBV9 and TRBJ2-2, is DSGVTQTPKHLITATGQRVTLRCSPRSGDLSVYWYQQSLDQGLQFLIQYYNGEERAKGNILERFSAQQFPDLHSELNLSSLELGDSALYFCASSDPRRESTGELFFGEGSRLTVL.

This clonotype was found many times. This chain joins TRBV7-9 and TRBJ1-2; TRBD1 matches at 7 bases. The germline V gene encodes CDR1 SEHNR and CDR2 FQNEAQ (reference sequence). The CDR3 sequence is 15 residues long. The V segment lost 5 bases and the J segment 6 bases; nucleotides outside the gene matches: 12. CDR3 region: CASSPHVDRLDGYTF. The CDR3 DNA follows: TGTGCCAGCAGCCCCCACGTGGACAGGCTGGATGGCTACACCTTC.

On this clonotype itself: This may be a read error, as it is one base from a much larger clone. V is TRBV13 and J is TRBJ2-1; TRBD2 matches at 9 bases. The length of the CDR3 is 13 residues. The germline V gene encodes CDR1 PRHDT and CDR2 FYEKMQ (reference sequence). Unmatched junction bases numbered 8, after V lost 5 bases and J lost 12 bases. CDR3 coding DNA: TGTGCCAGCAGCGAAATGACTAGCGGTGGGCAGTTCTTC. This encodes CASSEMTSGGQFF.

The chain joins TRBV19 to TRBJ2-3; 7 bases are a match to TRBD2. The CDR3 has 14 amino acids. Per the germline V gene, CDR1 is LNHDA and CDR2 is SQIVND (reference sequence). Unmatched junction bases numbered 10, after V lost 7 bases and J lost 6 bases. The CDR3 region is CASKGRALDDTQYF. As DNA, the CDR3 is TGTGCCAGTAAGGGGAGGGCCCTCGACGATACGCAGTATTTT.

CDR3 loop: CASRWGTEAFF. The DNA for the CDR3 is TGTGCCAGTAGATGGGGCACTGAAGCTTTCTTT. The rearrangement uses TRBV19 and TRBJ1-1; no reliable D call. V was clipped by 6 bases and J by 4 bases, with 6 bases between them. The CDR3 spans 11 residues. Germline V gene data show CDR1 as LNHDA and CDR2 as SQIVND (reference sequence).

At least ten counts were recorded for this clonotype. This chain joins TRBV2 and TRBJ1-5, with a weak D call TRBD1 (5 bases). The CDR3 sequence is 16 residues long. V shed 6 bases and J shed 3 bases, with 18 bases lying between them. The germline CDR1 and CDR2 sequences are SNHLY and FYNNEI. The CDR3 loop is CASSARVQAPNQPQHF. The CDR3 DNA is TGTGCCAGCAGCGCCAGGGTTCAGGCGCCCAATCAGCCCCAGCATTTT.

The rearrangement uses TRBV6-6 and TRBJ1-1; D is unclear. The germline V gene encodes CDR1 MNHNY and CDR2 SVGAGI (reference sequence). The CDR3 length is 15 residues. With 2 bases removed from V and 6 bases from J, the gap between germline ends came to 16 bases. Written as DNA, the CDR3 is TGTGCCAGCAGTTACGGCGCTTTAATGGGCGCTGAAGCTTTCTTT. Its protein product is CASSYGALMGAEAFF.

The genes are TRBV15 and TRBJ2-3; no clear D gene. V lost 0 bases, J lost 6 bases, and 7 bases lay in between. The germline V gene has CDR1 LNHNV and CDR2 YYDKDF (reference sequence). The CDR3 covers 13 residues. CDR3 in amino acids: CATSRDPADTQYF. Here the CDR3 DNA reads TGTGCCACCAGCAGAGATCCTGCGGATACGCAGTATTTT.

Of note for this clonotype: A read error may be the cause here, since a much bigger clone is one base away. This chain joins TRBV9 and TRBJ2-3; TRBD2 matches 16 bases. The CDR3 has 16 residues. From germline, CDR1 is SGDLS and CDR2 YYNGEE. The CDR3 loop is CVSSPGTSGRAYTQYF. CDR3 coding DNA: TGTGTCAGCAGCCCCGGGACTAGCGGGAGGGCTTATACGCAGTATTTT.